A single sample gave rise to the 9 T cell receptor beta chains below, sequenced in a study of T-cell reconstitution after alpha-beta-depleted transplantation in children. During its preparation, the TCRbeta library received unique molecular identifiers. TCRdb reprocessed the PCR reads with MiXCR, giving one entry per CDR3 protein. The repertoire has around 670,000 distinct CDR3 sequences, around 12% of them found once; the top ten carry around 0.79%. Sequencing used PBMCs, obtained before TCRalphabeta/CD19-depleted stem cell transplant. The receptor source for this set is a girl aged 2-9 years with congenital amegakaryocytic thrombocytopenia, due to receive a stem cell transplant.

This clonotype was observed at least ten times. This rearrangement joins TRBV20-1 to TRBJ2-1, with 13 bases identical to TRBD2. CDR1 is DFQATT and CDR2 is SNEGSKA in the germline V gene (reference sequence). V lost 2 bases, J lost 1 base, and 5 bases stayed unmatched. The CDR3 has 17 residues. The chain's CDR3 is CSARLGTSGKSYNEQFF. CDR3 nucleotide sequence: TGCAGTGCTAGACTGGGGACTAGCGGGAAGTCCTACAATGAGCAGTTCTTC.

This clonotype has a count of ten or more. The chain uses TRBV30 and TRBJ2-4, with D possibly being TRBD1 (6 bases). The germline V and J ends were trimmed by 2 bases and 0 bases, with 11 bases remaining between them. Germline V CDR1 and CDR2: GTSNPN, SVGIG (reference sequence). The CDR3 contains 15 residues. The CDR3 sequence: CAWSNTGLAKNIQYF. The CDR3 DNA sequence: TGTGCCTGGAGTAATACAGGGTTAGCCAAAAACATTCAGTACTTC.

This clonotype was seen a handful of times. The gene calls are TRBV20-1 and TRBJ2-3, with D tentatively TRBD2 (6 bases). The V gene lost 1 base and the J gene lost 3 bases, with 11 bases spanning the gap. The CDR3 is 14 amino acids. CDR1 DFQATT and CDR2 SNEGSKA come from the germline V gene (reference sequence). DNA for the CDR3: TGCAGTGCTAGAGGACTAGGCGGGACAGATACGCAGTATTTT. Residues: CSARGLGGTDTQYF.

This clonotype came up many times. V gene TRBV12-3 or TRBV12-4 combines with J gene TRBJ2-3, with D uncertain. CDR3 length equals 13 residues. Trimming removed 6 bases from V and 2 bases from J, with 9 bases in between. The CDR3 reads CASSYGPTDTQYF. CDR3 in DNA: TGTGCCAGCAGCTATGGGCCCACAGATACGCAGTATTTT.

This clonotype was found once. This may arise from a read error, as a much more abundant clone is one base away. The chain's CDR3 is CARSKDGLYGYTF. The CDR3 DNA reads as TGTGCCCGCAGCAAGGACGGACTCTATGGCTACACCTTC. V is TRBV12-3 or TRBV12-4 and J is TRBJ1-2; no clear D. CDR3 length equals 13 residues.

In this sample, this clonotype turned up many times. The gene calls are TRBV5-1 and TRBJ2-1; 9 bases match TRBD2. This CDR3 is 20 amino acids long. Unmatched junction bases numbered 20, after V lost 4 bases and J lost 3 bases. Germline CDR1 SGHRS, CDR2 YFSETQ. As DNA, the CDR3 is TGCGCCAGCAGCCCAATGACTACTAGCGGGTTACCGCGGATCTACAATGAGCAGTTCTTC. Amino acids: CASSPMTTSGLPRIYNEQFF.

This clonotype has at least ten counts. The rearrangement uses TRBV20-1 and TRBJ1-1; 7 nucleotides agree with TRBD1. CDR3 size: 17 residues. Germline CDR1 and CDR2: DFQATT and SNEGSKA (reference sequence). Unmatched junction bases numbered 10, after V lost 0 bases and J lost 0 bases. The CDR3 DNA is TGCAGTGCTAGAGATGGACAGGACTACTTCATGAACACTGAAGCTTTCTTT. It translates to CSARDGQDYFMNTEAFF.

This clonotype was recorded many times. The chain employs TRBV20-1 and TRBJ2-7; D ambiguous. Trimming took 2 bases from V and 0 from J, leaving 5 bases between them. The CDR3 runs 12 residues. Per the germline V gene, CDR1 is DFQATT and CDR2 is SNEGSKA (reference sequence). This CDR3 reads CSARLSSYEQYF. The CDR3 DNA is TGCAGTGCTAGACTGAGCTCCTACGAGCAGTACTTC.

Notes on this clonotype: A much more abundant neighbour one base away suggests this may be a read error. The genes are TRBV20-1 and TRBJ1-1, with D possibly TRBD1 on 5 matching bases. Germline CDR1 reads DFQATT; CDR2 reads SNEGSKA (reference sequence). The length of the CDR3 is 15 residues. The CDR3 is CSAPDFRGGNSEAFF. CDR3 nucleotides: TGCAGTGCTCCCGATTTTCGGGGGGGGAACTCTGAAGCTTTCTTT.